Listed here are 16 T cell receptor beta chains from one sample, sequenced in a study of blood T cell repertoires in COVID-19. TCRdb's copy holds only in-frame clones and misses some; the assay was immunoSEQ multiplex PCR. Among 150,000 to 170,000 clones listed, less than 95% were seen once. The sample comprised peripheral blood. These receptors all stem from a man over 45 with acute or convalescent COVID-19.

The V call is TRBV10-3, the J call TRBJ2-7, with 9 bases identical to TRBD2. The trim removed 8 bases at V and 4 bases at J, leaving 12 bases unmatched. Looked up from germline, CDR1 is ENHRY and CDR2 is SYGVKD. This CDR3 has 15 amino acids. As DNA, the CDR3 is TGTGCCATCGGAGGCGGTGCTACTAGCGGGTACGAGCAGTACGTC. Its translation: CAIGGGATSGYEQYV.

The rearrangement links TRBV9 to TRBJ2-3, with a tentative D call TRBD2 (6 bases). CDR1 and CDR2 from the germline V gene are SGDLS and YYNGEE. This CDR3 spans 15 amino acids. Trimming took 5 bases from V and 3 from J, leaving 16 bases between them. CDR3 protein: CASSISGYVTDTQYF. The CDR3 bases are TGTGCCAGCAGTATTAGCGGATACGTTACAGATACGCAGTATTTT.

This chain connects TRBV6-5 to TRBJ1-4, with D maybe TRBD1 (5 bases). V lost 5 bases and J 4 bases, leaving 11 bases between the germline ends. CDR3 length: 14 residues. Per the germline V gene, CDR1 is MNHEY and CDR2 is SVGAGI. CDR3 sequence (DNA): TGTGCCAGCAGTCCTGGACACCTTAATGAAAAACTGTTTTTT. Its translation is CASSPGHLNEKLFF.

Remarks on this clone: This specimen includes other DNA sequences encoding the same CDR3. The rearrangement joins TRBV7-9 to TRBJ2-1; D uncertain. Looked up from germline, CDR1 is SEHNR and CDR2 is FQNEAQ (reference sequence). The CDR3 is 13 residues long. V was clipped by 4 bases and J by 5 bases, with 9 bases between them. The CDR3 DNA reads as TGTGCCAGCAGCTCTAACCTTGACAATGAGCAGTTCTTC. It encodes CASSSNLDNEQFF. Full variable domain (missing parts from reference TRBV7-9 and TRBJ2-1): DTGVSQNPRHKITKRGQNVTFRCDPISEHNRLYWYRQTLGQGPEFLTYFQNEAQLEKSRLLSDRFSAERPKGSFSTLEIQRTEQGDSAMYLCASSSNLDNEQFFGPGTRLTVL.

With respect to this clone: The sample has other DNA sequences that encode this CDR3 too. The V call is TRBV7-9, the J call TRBJ2-3; perhaps TRBD2 as D (6 bases). The germline V and J ends were trimmed by 3 bases and 0 bases, with 7 bases remaining between them. The V gene's germline CDR1 is SEHNR and CDR2 FQNEAQ (reference sequence). The CDR3 has 14 amino acids. The CDR3 is CASSFSGSTDTQYF. In DNA form, the CDR3 reads TGTGCCAGCAGCTTTAGCGGTAGCACAGATACGCAGTATTTT.

The V and J genes are TRBV7-3 and TRBJ2-3; D might be TRBD1 (5 bases). V was trimmed by 8 bases and J by 3 bases, leaving 12 bases between them. Looked up from germline, CDR1 is SGHTA and CDR2 is FQGTGA. The CDR3 runs 13 residues. The CDR3 region is CASRAGWTDTQYF. The CDR3 bases are TGTGCCAGCCGGGCAGGGTGGACAGATACGCAGTATTTT. Together with reference TRBV7-3 and TRBJ2-3, the CDR3 gives the full variable domain: GAGVSQTPSNKVTEKGKYVELRCDPISGHTALYWYRQSLGQGPEFLIYFQGTGAADDSGLPNDRFFAVRPEGSVSTLKIQRTERGDSAVYLCASRAGWTDTQYFGPGTRLTVL.

This clone was observed a few times. The genes are TRBV28 and TRBJ1-1; 8 bases are shared with TRBD1. This CDR3 has 16 residues. The trim removed 5 bases at V and 1 base at J, leaving 9 bases unmatched. Looked up from germline, CDR1 is MDHEN and CDR2 is SYDVKM. CDR3 in DNA: TGTGCCAGCAGTCCATCCTCAGGACAGGGGAACACTGAAGCTTTCTTT. Its translation: CASSPSSGQGNTEAFF.

The chain combines TRBV5-8 with TRBJ2-5; 10 nucleotides align to TRBD2. The V segment lost 1 base and the J segment 2 bases; nucleotides outside the gene matches: 5. This CDR3 contains 16 residues. Germline CDR1 reads SGHTS; CDR2 reads YDEGEE. CDR3 sequence: CASSLFSSGGQETQYF. The CDR3 nucleotides read TGTGCCAGCAGCTTGTTTTCTAGCGGGGGACAAGAGACCCAGTACTTC.

The rearrangement links TRBV5-1 to TRBJ2-7; 8 positions agree with TRBD1. V was clipped by 0 bases and J by 6 bases; unmatched bases: 8. The CDR3 runs 15 residues. The germline gives CDR1 SGHRS, CDR2 YFSETQ. As DNA, the CDR3 is TGCGCCAGCAGCTTGGGAAGTCAGGGGGCCCTCGAGCAGTACTTC. Amino acids: CASSLGSQGALEQYF.

This chain links TRBV7-3 with TRBJ1-6; 8 nucleotides line up with TRBD1. Germline CDR1 reads SGHTA; CDR2 reads FQGTGA. The CDR3 is made up of 14 amino acids. V shed 1 base and J 7 bases; nucleotides not matched to a gene: 0. The CDR3, as DNA: TGTGCCAGCAGCTTAAACAGGGGGAATTCACCCCTCCACTTT. Translated: CASSLNRGNSPLHF.

The J gene is TRBJ1-5, the V gene TRBV7-2; maybe TRBD1 (5 bases). The V end was cut by 5 bases, the J end by 1 base, with 21 bases between. The CDR3 has 18 amino acids. The germline V gene encodes CDR1 SGHTA and CDR2 FQGNSA. The DNA of the CDR3 is TGTGCCAGCAGCCCCAGGGAGGAGGGTACGGTGAGCAATCAGCCCCAGCATTTT. Translating it yields CASSPREEGTVSNQPQHF.

This chain connects TRBV2 to TRBJ1-5, with D hard to call. This CDR3 region has 11 residues. Germline loops: CDR1 SNHLY, CDR2 FYNNEI. The V end lost 8 bases, the J end lost 7 bases, and 9 bases lay between the germline ends. Here the CDR3 reads CASGGMQPQHF. DNA of the CDR3: TGTGCCAGCGGAGGGATGCAGCCCCAGCATTTT.

The gene calls are TRBV18 and TRBJ2-3; 11 bases are a match to TRBD2. The germline gives CDR1 KGHSH, CDR2 LQKENI. The V gene end was trimmed by 0 bases and the J gene end by 5 bases; junction bases not matched to a gene: 4. The CDR3 totals 16 residues. The CDR3 loop is CASSPPLAGGGDTQYF. CDR3 DNA sequence: TGTGCCAGCTCACCACCGCTAGCGGGGGGCGGAGATACGCAGTATTTT.

V is TRBV11-2 and J is TRBJ1-2; TRBD1 agrees at 8 bases. The CDR3 sequence is 18 residues long. Trimming cost V 5 bases and J 0 bases; bases outside gene matches: 14. Germline V gene data show CDR1 as SGHAT and CDR2 as FQNNGV. The CDR3 here is CASSPRQGTPSTNYGYTF. In nucleotides, the CDR3 is TGTGCCAGCAGCCCCCGACAGGGGACCCCTTCGACTAACTATGGCTACACCTTC.

This rearrangement joins TRBV27 to TRBJ2-3; 8 bases are shared with TRBD2. Trimming cost V 5 bases and J 2 bases; bases outside gene matches: 12. From germline, CDR1 is MNHEY and CDR2 SMNVEV (reference sequence). This CDR3 region has 17 residues. The CDR3 is CASSRTHGSGITDTQYF. CDR3 bases: TGTGCCAGCAGTAGAACACATGGTAGCGGGATCACAGATACGCAGTATTTT.

V usage is TRBV6-5 and J usage is TRBJ1-4; D is unresolved. The germline CDR1 and CDR2 sequences are MNHEY and SVGAGI. Trimming left V 10 bases short and J 8 bases short, with 17 bases between. The CDR3 is made up of 13 amino acids. CDR3: CATRRRAGEKLFF. CDR3 nucleotide sequence: TGTGCCACCCGGAGGAGGGCGGGAGAAAAACTGTTTTTT.